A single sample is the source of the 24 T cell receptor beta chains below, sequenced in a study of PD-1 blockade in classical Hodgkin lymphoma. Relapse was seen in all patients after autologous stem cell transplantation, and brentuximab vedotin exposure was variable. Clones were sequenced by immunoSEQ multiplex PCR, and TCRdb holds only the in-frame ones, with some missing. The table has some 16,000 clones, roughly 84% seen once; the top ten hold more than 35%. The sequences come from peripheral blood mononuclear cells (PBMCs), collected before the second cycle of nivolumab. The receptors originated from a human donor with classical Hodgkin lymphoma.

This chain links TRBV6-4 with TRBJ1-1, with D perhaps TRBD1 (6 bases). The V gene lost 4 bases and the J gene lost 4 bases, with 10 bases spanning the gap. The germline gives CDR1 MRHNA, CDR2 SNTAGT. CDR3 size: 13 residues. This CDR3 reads CASSASGATEAFF. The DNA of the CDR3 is TGTGCCAGCAGTGCCTCAGGGGCCACTGAAGCTTTCTTT.

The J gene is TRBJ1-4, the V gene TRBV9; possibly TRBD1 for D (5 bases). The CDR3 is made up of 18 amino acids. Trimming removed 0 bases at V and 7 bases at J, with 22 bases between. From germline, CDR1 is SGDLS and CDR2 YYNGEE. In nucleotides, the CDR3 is TGTGCCAGCAGCGTAGGGAAGGGGTCCCTGGGCCCGGGTGAAAAACTGTTTTTT. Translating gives CASSVGKGSLGPGEKLFF. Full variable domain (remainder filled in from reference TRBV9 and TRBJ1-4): DSGVTQTPKHLITATGQRVTLRCSPRSGDLSVYWYQQSLDQGLQFLIQYYNGEERAKGNILERFSAQQFPDLHSELNLSSLELGDSALYFCASSVGKGSLGPGEKLFFGSGTQLSVL.

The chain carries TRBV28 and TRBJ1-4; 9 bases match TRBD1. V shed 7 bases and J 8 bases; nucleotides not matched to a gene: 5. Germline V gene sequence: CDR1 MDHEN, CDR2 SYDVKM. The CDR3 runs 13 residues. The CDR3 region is CASITGGAEKLFF. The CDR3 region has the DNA TGTGCCAGCATCACAGGGGGCGCCGAAAAACTGTTTTTT.

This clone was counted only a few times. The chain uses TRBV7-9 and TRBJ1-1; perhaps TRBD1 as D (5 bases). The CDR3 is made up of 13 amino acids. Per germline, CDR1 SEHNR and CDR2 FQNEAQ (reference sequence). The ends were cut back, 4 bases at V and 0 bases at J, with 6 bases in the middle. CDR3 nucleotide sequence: TGTGCCAGCAGCTCCAGGGTGAACACTGAAGCTTTCTTT. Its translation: CASSSRVNTEAFF.

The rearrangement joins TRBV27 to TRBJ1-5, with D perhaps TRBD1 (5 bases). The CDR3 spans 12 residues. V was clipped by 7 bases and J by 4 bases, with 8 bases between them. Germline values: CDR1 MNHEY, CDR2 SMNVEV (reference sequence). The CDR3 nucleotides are TGTGCCAGCAAGGAGGGGAATCAGCCCCAGCATTTT. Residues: CASKEGNQPQHF.

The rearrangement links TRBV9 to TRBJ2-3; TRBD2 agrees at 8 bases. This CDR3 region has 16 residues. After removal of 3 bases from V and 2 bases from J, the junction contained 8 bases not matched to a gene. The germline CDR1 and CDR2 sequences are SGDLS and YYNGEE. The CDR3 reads CASSGLAGLPTDTQYF. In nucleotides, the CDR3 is TGTGCCAGCAGCGGATTAGCGGGACTCCCCACAGATACGCAGTATTTT.

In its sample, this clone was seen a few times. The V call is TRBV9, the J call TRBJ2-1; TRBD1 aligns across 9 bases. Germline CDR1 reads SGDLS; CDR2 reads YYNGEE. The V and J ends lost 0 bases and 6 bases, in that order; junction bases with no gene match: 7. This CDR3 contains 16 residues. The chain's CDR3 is CASSVGVRTGVNEQFF. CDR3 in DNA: TGTGCCAGCAGCGTAGGGGTTAGGACAGGGGTCAATGAGCAGTTCTTC.

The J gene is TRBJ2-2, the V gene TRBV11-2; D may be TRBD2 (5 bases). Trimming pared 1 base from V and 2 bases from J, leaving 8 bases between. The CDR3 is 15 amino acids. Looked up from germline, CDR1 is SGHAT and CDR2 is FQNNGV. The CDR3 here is CASSLGGVNTGELFF. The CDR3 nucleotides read TGTGCCAGCAGCTTAGGGGGAGTAAACACCGGGGAGCTGTTTTTT.

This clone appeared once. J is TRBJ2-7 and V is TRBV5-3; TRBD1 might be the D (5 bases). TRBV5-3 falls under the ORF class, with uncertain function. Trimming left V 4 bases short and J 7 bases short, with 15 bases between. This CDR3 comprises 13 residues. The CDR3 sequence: CARSPRDSEEQYF. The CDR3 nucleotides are TGTGCCAGAAGCCCCAGGGATAGTGAGGAGCAGTACTTC.

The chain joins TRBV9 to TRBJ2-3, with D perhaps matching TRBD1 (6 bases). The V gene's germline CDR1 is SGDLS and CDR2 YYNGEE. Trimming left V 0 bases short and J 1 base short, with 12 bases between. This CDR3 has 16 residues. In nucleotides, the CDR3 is TGTGCCAGCAGCGTAGAGGGCAGGGGCGGCACAGATACGCAGTATTTT. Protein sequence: CASSVEGRGGTDTQYF.

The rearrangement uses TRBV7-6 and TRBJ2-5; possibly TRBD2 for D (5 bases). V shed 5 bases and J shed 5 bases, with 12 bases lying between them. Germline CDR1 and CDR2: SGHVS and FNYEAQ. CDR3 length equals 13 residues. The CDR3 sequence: CASSQYRGETQYF. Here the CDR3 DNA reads TGTGCCAGCAGCCAGTACCGAGGGGAGACCCAGTACTTC.

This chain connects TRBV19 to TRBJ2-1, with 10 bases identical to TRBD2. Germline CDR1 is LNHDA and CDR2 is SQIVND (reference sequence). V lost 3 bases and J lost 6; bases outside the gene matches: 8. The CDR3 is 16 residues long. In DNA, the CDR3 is TGTGCCAGTAGTATGGGAGCGGGGGGGGGCCTCAATGAGCAGTTCTTC. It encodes CASSMGAGGGLNEQFF.

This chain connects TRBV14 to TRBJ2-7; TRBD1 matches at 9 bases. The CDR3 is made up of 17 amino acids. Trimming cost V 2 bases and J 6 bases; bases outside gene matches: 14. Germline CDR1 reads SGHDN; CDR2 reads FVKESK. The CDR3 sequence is CASSQYPGQGVGGEQYF. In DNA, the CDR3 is TGTGCCAGCAGCCAATACCCGGGACAGGGAGTAGGTGGCGAGCAGTACTTC.

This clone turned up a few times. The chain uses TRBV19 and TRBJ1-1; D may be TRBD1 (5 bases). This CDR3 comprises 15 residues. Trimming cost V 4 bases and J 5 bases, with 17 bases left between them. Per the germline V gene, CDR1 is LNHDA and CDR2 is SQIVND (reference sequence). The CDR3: CASSTHQGVKTEAFF. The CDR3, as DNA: TGTGCCAGTAGTACTCACCAGGGTGTCAAAACTGAAGCTTTCTTT. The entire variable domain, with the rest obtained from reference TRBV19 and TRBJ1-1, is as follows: DGGITQSPKYLFRKEGQNVTLSCEQNLNHDAMYWYRQDPGQGLRLIYYSQIVNDFQKGDIAEGYSVSREKKESFPLTVTSAQKNPTAFYLCASSTHQGVKTEAFFGQGTRLTVV.

This chain's CDR3 is CASSRQGTSGSRYEQYF. The CDR3 region has the DNA TGTGCCAGTAGCCGCCAGGGGACTAGCGGGAGTCGCTACGAGCAGTACTTC. The rearrangement uses TRBV19 and TRBJ2-7, with 14 bases aligning to TRBD2. There are 17 residues in the CDR3. The germline V gene encodes CDR1 LNHDA and CDR2 SQIVND (reference sequence). After removal of 6 bases from V and 3 bases from J, the junction contained 10 bases not matched to a gene. Combining the CDR3 with reference TRBV19 and TRBJ2-7 gives the whole variable domain DGGITQSPKYLFRKEGQNVTLSCEQNLNHDAMYWYRQDPGQGLRLIYYSQIVNDFQKGDIAEGYSVSREKKESFPLTVTSAQKNPTAFYLCASSRQGTSGSRYEQYFGPGTRLTVT.

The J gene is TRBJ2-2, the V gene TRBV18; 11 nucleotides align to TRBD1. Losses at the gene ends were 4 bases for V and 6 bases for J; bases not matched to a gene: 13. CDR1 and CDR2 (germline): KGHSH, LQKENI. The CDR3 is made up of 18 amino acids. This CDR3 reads CASSRGLPGQGEPGELFF. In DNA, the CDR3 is TGTGCCAGCTCACGGGGACTACCGGGACAGGGGGAGCCCGGGGAGCTGTTTTTT.

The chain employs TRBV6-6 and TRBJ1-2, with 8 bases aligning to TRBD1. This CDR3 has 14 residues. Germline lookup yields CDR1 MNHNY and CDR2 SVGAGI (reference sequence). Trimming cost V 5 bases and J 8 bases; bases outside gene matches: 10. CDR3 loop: CASSGAGGEGGYTF. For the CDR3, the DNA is TGTGCCAGCAGTGGGGCAGGGGGCGAGGGGGGCTACACCTTC.

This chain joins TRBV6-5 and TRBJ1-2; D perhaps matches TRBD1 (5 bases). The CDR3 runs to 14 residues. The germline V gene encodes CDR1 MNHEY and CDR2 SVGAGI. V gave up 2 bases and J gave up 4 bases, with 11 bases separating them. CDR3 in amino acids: CASSYLQGLYGYTF. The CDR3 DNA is TGTGCCAGCAGTTACCTCCAGGGACTCTATGGCTACACCTTC.

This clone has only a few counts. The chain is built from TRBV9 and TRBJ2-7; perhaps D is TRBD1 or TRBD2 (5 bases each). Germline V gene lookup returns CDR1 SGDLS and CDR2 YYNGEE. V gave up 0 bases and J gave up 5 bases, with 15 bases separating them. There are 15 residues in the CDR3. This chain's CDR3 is CASSVGPGRNHEQYF. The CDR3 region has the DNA TGTGCCAGCAGCGTAGGTCCGGGACGTAACCACGAGCAGTACTTC.

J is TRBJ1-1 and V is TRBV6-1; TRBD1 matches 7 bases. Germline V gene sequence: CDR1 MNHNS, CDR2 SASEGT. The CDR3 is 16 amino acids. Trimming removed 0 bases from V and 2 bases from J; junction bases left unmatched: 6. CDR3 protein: CASSEAYSGGNTEAFF. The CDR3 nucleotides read TGTGCCAGCAGTGAAGCGTACTCAGGGGGAAACACTGAAGCTTTCTTT.

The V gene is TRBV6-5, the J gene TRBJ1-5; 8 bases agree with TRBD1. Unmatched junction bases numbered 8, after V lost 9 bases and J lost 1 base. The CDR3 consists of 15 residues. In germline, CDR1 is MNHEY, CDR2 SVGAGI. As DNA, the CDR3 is TGTGCCAGTCGAAAACAGGGGGGAAGCAATCAGCCCCAGCATTTT. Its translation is CASRKQGGSNQPQHF.

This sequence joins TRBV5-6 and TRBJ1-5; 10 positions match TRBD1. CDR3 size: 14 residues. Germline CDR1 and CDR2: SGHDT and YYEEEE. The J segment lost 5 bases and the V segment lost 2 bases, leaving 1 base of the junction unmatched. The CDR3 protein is CASSFGQGDQPQHF. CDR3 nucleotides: TGTGCCAGCAGCTTCGGACAGGGGGATCAGCCCCAGCATTTT.

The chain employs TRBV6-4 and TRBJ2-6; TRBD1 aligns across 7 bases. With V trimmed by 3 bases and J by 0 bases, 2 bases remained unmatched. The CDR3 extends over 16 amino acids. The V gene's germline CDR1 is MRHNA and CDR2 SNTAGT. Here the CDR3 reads CASSEGQSSGANVLTF. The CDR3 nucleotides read TGTGCCAGCAGTGAGGGACAGAGCTCTGGGGCCAACGTCCTGACTTTC.

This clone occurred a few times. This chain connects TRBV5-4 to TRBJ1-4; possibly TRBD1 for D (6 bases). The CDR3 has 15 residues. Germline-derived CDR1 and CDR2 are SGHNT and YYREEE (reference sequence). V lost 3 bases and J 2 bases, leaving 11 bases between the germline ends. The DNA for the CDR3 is TGTGCCAGCAGCTCCGGGGGGGCGACTAATGAAAAACTGTTTTTT. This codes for CASSSGGATNEKLFF.